Below, 18 T cell receptor beta chains from the same sample are listed, as sequenced in a study of control samples from healthy donors and cancer patients. TCRdb's copy holds only in-frame clones and misses some; the assay was immunoSEQ multiplex PCR. The profile covers around 120,000 clones, with 80% to 95% appearing a single time and almost 8% taken by the ten largest. The sequenced sample was blood. These receptor sequences come from a woman aged 18-35 years in good health.

The rearrangement links TRBV7-8 to TRBJ2-1; 13 bases are a match to TRBD2. The CDR3 consists of 17 residues. Unmatched junction bases numbered 9, after V lost 5 bases and J lost 5 bases. Germline-derived CDR1 and CDR2 are SGHVS and FQNEAQ. The CDR3 loop reads CASSKRTSGGFDNEQFF. The CDR3 DNA follows: TGTGCCAGCAGCAAGAGGACTAGCGGGGGTTTCGACAATGAGCAGTTCTTC.

This chain links TRBV11-2 with TRBJ2-2; D is unresolved. This CDR3 has 14 amino acids. Germline CDR1 reads SGHAT; CDR2 reads FQNNGV. The chain's CDR3 is CATNGPTLTGELFF. The CDR3, as DNA: TGTGCTACCAATGGGCCTACCCTCACCGGGGAGCTGTTTTTT.

This rearrangement joins TRBV24-1 to TRBJ2-1; weak D call: TRBD2 (6 bases). Looked up from germline, CDR1 is KGHDR and CDR2 is SFDVKD. The V and J ends lost 0 bases and 6 bases respectively, with 11 bases between them. The CDR3 loop spans 15 amino acids. The CDR3 loop reads CATSDLGTRGNEQFF. DNA of the CDR3: TGTGCCACCAGTGATTTGGGGACTCGGGGCAATGAGCAGTTCTTC.

The genes are TRBV30 and TRBJ1-5, with D possibly being TRBD1 (6 bases). The V end was cut by 2 bases, the J end by 4 bases, with 12 bases between. Germline V gene sequence: CDR1 GTSNPN, CDR2 SVGIG (reference sequence). CDR3 length: 14 amino acids. The CDR3 bases are TGTGCCTGGAGTCAGGGGCAACCAAATCAGCCCCAGCATTTT. Protein sequence: CAWSQGQPNQPQHF.

A word on this clone: Different DNA sequences within this sample yield the same CDR3. The chain couples TRBV7-2 to TRBJ2-7, with 9 bases that match TRBD1. CDR1 and CDR2 from the germline V gene are SGHTA and FQGNSA. The length of the CDR3 is 15 residues. Unmatched junction bases numbered 6, after V lost 3 bases and J lost 3 bases. The CDR3 bases are TGTGCCAGCAGCTTCTCCGGGACAGGGAGCTACGAGCAGTACTTC. This codes for CASSFSGTGSYEQYF.

This clone has only one observation. V usage is TRBV30 and J usage is TRBJ2-7; D perhaps matches TRBD1 (5 bases). Per the germline V gene, CDR1 is GTSNPN and CDR2 is SVGIG (reference sequence). Between the trimmed V and J ends, which lost 6 bases and 6 bases, there was a span of 12 bases. The CDR3 is 11 residues long. The DNA of the CDR3 is TGTGCCTGTAAATCAGGGTCCGAGCAGTACTTC. As protein: CACKSGSEQYF. Complete variable domain (other parts from reference TRBV30 and TRBJ2-7): SQTIHQWPATLVQPVGSPLSLECTVEGTSNPNLYWYRQAAGRGLQLLFYSVGIGQISSEVPQNLSASRPQDRQFILSSKKLLLSDSGFYLCACKSGSEQYFGPGTRLTVT.

This clone was seen more than once but under ten times. Other nucleotide sequences in the sample specify the same CDR3. This chain links TRBV18 with TRBJ1-5; 8 bases agree with TRBD1. This CDR3 comprises 15 residues. Germline V gene data show CDR1 as KGHSH and CDR2 as LQKENI. Trimming at V came to 3 bases and at J to 4 bases, leaving 5 bases not matched to a gene. The CDR3, as DNA: TGTGCCAGCTCACCCGACAGGGGAGGAAATCAGCCCCAGCATTTT. Translating gives CASSPDRGGNQPQHF.

The chain combines TRBV10-3 with TRBJ1-1; no firm D call. CDR1 ENHRY and CDR2 SYGVKD come from the germline V gene. With 2 bases removed from V and 6 bases from J, the gap between germline ends came to 7 bases. The CDR3 extends over 12 amino acids. The CDR3 sequence: CAISEPTAEAFF. In DNA, the CDR3 is TGTGCCATCAGTGAGCCGACGGCTGAAGCTTTCTTT.

V and J are TRBV27 and TRBJ1-6; tentatively, D is TRBD1 (6 bases). V was shortened by 6 bases and J by 10 bases, with 13 bases between the two germline ends. The CDR3 has 13 residues. CDR1 is MNHEY and CDR2 is SMNVEV in the germline V gene (reference sequence). Here the CDR3 DNA reads TGTGCCAGCAGCTACAGGGTTCGGTCACCCCTCCACTTT. It translates to CASSYRVRSPLHF.

V is TRBV4-3 and J is TRBJ2-3, with TRBD1 identical over 9 bases. This CDR3 comprises 18 residues. Germline CDR1 is LGHNA and CDR2 is YSLEER. J lost 4 bases, V lost 2 bases, and 13 bases had no gene match. The CDR3 nucleotides are TGCGCCAGCAGCCAAACCGCTCGTCCGGGACAGGGAGCAGATACGCAGTATTTT. It translates to CASSQTARPGQGADTQYF.

The V call is TRBV29-1, the J call TRBJ2-7, with D perhaps given as TRBD1 or TRBD2 (6 bases each). The CDR3 contains 14 residues. V shed 4 bases and J shed 2 bases, with 15 bases lying between them. Germline V gene data show CDR1 as SQVTM and CDR2 as ANQGSEA. The CDR3 spells CSVGAGRGAYEQYF. The CDR3 DNA reads as TGCAGCGTTGGGGCGGGAAGGGGGGCCTACGAGCAGTACTTC.

The CDR3 region has the DNA TGTGCCAGCAGTTTGTCCCCCTACAGGGGGCGGGATAGAGAGACCCAGTACTTC. Translation gives CASSLSPYRGRDRETQYF. The J gene is TRBJ2-5, the V gene TRBV27, with TRBD1 identical over 9 bases. The CDR3 spans 18 residues. The germline V gene has CDR1 MNHEY and CDR2 SMNVEV (reference sequence). Trimming cost V 3 bases and J 4 bases; bases outside gene matches: 15.

This sequence joins TRBV5-6 and TRBJ1-2; D gene ambiguous. The CDR3 runs to 13 residues. Germline lookup yields CDR1 SGHDT and CDR2 YYEEEE. The V end was cut by 5 bases, the J end by 8 bases, with 16 bases between. The CDR3: CASSRTSPGGYTF. In DNA, the CDR3 is TGTGCCAGCAGTCGCACATCCCCCGGGGGCTACACCTTC.

V is TRBV4-2 and J is TRBJ2-2, with D tentatively TRBD1 (6 bases). CDR3 length: 16 amino acids. Trimming took 0 bases from V and 4 from J, leaving 12 bases between them. Looked up from germline, CDR1 is LGHNA and CDR2 is YNFKEQ. In DNA form, the CDR3 reads TGTGCCAGCAGCCAAGATCTGGGGGCGGTCACCGGGGAGCTGTTTTTT. Residues: CASSQDLGAVTGELFF.

This chain joins TRBV18 and TRBJ1-2; maybe TRBD1 (5 bases). This CDR3 region has 17 residues. V gave up 4 bases and J gave up 0 bases, with 18 bases separating them. Per the germline V gene, CDR1 is KGHSH and CDR2 is LQKENI. Here the CDR3 DNA reads TGTGCCAGCTCACTGGGGCAAGGGCGTACGTCTAACTATGGCTACACCTTC. Protein sequence: CASSLGQGRTSNYGYTF.

The gene calls are TRBV6-9 and TRBJ1-1; 9 bases match TRBD1. The V and J ends lost 4 bases and 8 bases, in that order; junction bases with no gene match: 8. The CDR3 loop spans 14 amino acids. Germline V gene sequence: CDR1 MNHGY, CDR2 SVAAGI. The CDR3 sequence: CASSSTGGGSEAFF. The CDR3 DNA reads as TGTGCCAGCAGTTCCACAGGGGGCGGGTCGGAAGCTTTCTTT.

The chain combines TRBV19 with TRBJ2-2, with 8 bases fitting TRBD2. The V gene end was trimmed by 6 bases and the J gene end by 3 bases; junction bases not matched to a gene: 9. This CDR3 is 16 amino acids long. Looked up from germline, CDR1 is LNHDA and CDR2 is SQIVND (reference sequence). CDR3 protein: CASSFTGTRYTGELFF. As DNA, the CDR3 is TGTGCCAGTAGCTTTACCGGGACTAGATACACCGGGGAGCTGTTTTTT.

The chain employs TRBV11-3 and TRBJ2-7; tentative D call: TRBD1 (5 bases). V shed 0 bases and J shed 5 bases, with 17 bases lying between them. Per germline, CDR1 SGHNT and CDR2 YENEEA. This CDR3 has 16 amino acids. The CDR3 spells CASSLEQDSPEHEQYF. The CDR3 region has the DNA TGTGCCAGCAGCTTAGAGCAAGACAGTCCTGAGCACGAGCAGTACTTC.